This T cell receptor (beta chain) was captured by sequencing in a study of OX40 agonist ivuxolimab in advanced cancers. This clone was counted a single time. The protocol was immunoSEQ multiplex PCR, while the TCRdb copy is restricted to in-frame clones and leaves out a portion. The sample holds over 70,000 clones, 65% to 90% seen once. This CDR3 is 15 amino acids long. V gave up 6 bases and J gave up 7 bases, with 16 bases separating them. Germline CDR1 and CDR2: MDHEN and SYDVKM. The sequence derives from an adult with an advanced solid tumor such as melanoma, head and neck, liver or kidney cancer. The rearrangement links TRBV28 to TRBJ1-6; the D gene is possibly TRBD1 (5 bases). The sequenced sample was CD4+ or CD8+ T cells sorted from blood, obtained in a trial of the OX40 agonist ivuxolimab. The CDR3 is CASSSTGRPNSPLHF. The CDR3 coding sequence is TGTGCCAGCAGCTCGACGGGACGTCCCAATTCACCCCTCCACTTT.